This paragraph covers one TCR beta chain sequence. In the original workflow: Cell counts per sample came from amplifying reference gene primers. The assay was immunoSEQ multiplex PCR, and TCRdb's table has in-frame clones only and misses some. Clonal size and the V and J genes are those of that table, whereas D and trimming came from the DNA. The sample comprises 200,000 or so clones, 88% of which are singletons, and 2.5% to 3% rests with the top ten. In germline, CDR1 is SGHRS, CDR2 YFSETQ. V was shortened by 5 bases and J by 2 bases, with 16 bases between the two germline ends. CDR3 length: 15 residues. These data are taken from a study of blood T cell repertoires in COVID-19. Study-level background: Donors in the United States, Italy and Spain gave samples during acute or convalescent COVID-19. From T cells, B-cell-depleted T cells, or PBMCs came the material, which was cDNA or gDNA.

Sequenced input: peripheral blood. This receptor was identified in a woman aged 60-75 years with acute or convalescent COVID-19. The J gene is TRBJ2-5, the V gene TRBV5-1; D is unresolved. The CDR3 sequence: CASRISRYGQETQYF. DNA of the CDR3: TGCGCCAGCAGGATCTCCCGCTACGGGCAAGAGACCCAGTACTTC.